This entry lists 9 T cell receptor beta chains sequenced from one sample in a study of human T cells and chemical hapten exposure. Time point reported: healthy volunteer bleed at 6 weeks. The total RNA was obtained from whole blood that was not fractionated. MiXCR was run by TCRdb on the RACE reads, yielding one entry per CDR3 protein. Found here are tens of thousands of distinct CDR3 sequences, over 6.5% of them singletons; the top ten hold approximately 1.4%. Sequences were obtained from whole blood. The receptors come from a male donor in good health. Some clones in this sample may be carry-over from other donors' samples.

In its sample, this clonotype was seen a few times. This chain joins TRBV12-3 or TRBV12-4 and TRBJ1-1, with a tentative D call TRBD1 (6 bases). V was shortened by 5 bases and J by 0 bases, with 13 bases between the two germline ends. This CDR3 is 15 amino acids long. The CDR3 DNA reads as TGTGCCAGCAGTCAAGGGACACGTATGAACACTGAAGCTTTCTTT. As protein: CASSQGTRMNTEAFF.

The rearrangement joins TRBV29-1 to TRBJ1-1; 7 bases map to TRBD1. The V gene end was trimmed by 3 bases and the J gene end by 0 bases; junction bases not matched to a gene: 10. The CDR3 length is 16 residues. The germline V gene encodes CDR1 SQVTM and CDR2 ANQGSEA. This CDR3 is CSVEGRGTSMNTEAFF. For the CDR3, the DNA is TGCAGCGTTGAGGGCAGGGGGACTTCAATGAACACTGAAGCTTTCTTT.

The CDR3, as DNA: TGTGCCAGCAGTAAGGGGGCGTACTACGAGCAGTACTTC. This sequence encodes CASSKGAYYEQYF. The gene calls are TRBV12-3 or TRBV12-4 and TRBJ2-7; the match to TRBD1 covers 7 bases. V lost 5 bases to trimming and J lost 3 bases; unmatched junction nucleotides: 4. The CDR3 has 13 residues.

This clonotype was picked up a small number of times. The V call is TRBV5-1, the J call TRBJ1-2; D possibly corresponds to TRBD1 (5 bases). Germline V gene sequence: CDR1 SGHRS, CDR2 YFSETQ. This CDR3 contains 14 residues. V was clipped by 0 bases and J by 3 bases, with 9 bases between them. CDR3 sequence (DNA): TGCGCCAGCAGCTTGGCCGGAGGGGACTATGGCTACACCTTC. Its protein product is CASSLAGGDYGYTF.

This clonotype has only a few counts. V is TRBV29-1 and J is TRBJ1-1; the D gene is possibly TRBD1 (5 bases). The V and J ends lost 6 bases and 0 bases respectively, with 14 bases between them. The CDR3 runs to 14 residues. The germline gives CDR1 SQVTM, CDR2 ANQGSEA. The CDR3: CSVDKRQMNTEAFF. CDR3 DNA: TGCAGCGTGGATAAACGACAGATGAACACTGAAGCTTTCTTT.

The rearrangement links TRBV7-3 to TRBJ1-5, with D maybe TRBD1 (5 bases). CDR3 length equals 13 residues. Trimming shortened V by 1 base and J by 8 bases, and 9 bases separated the two germline ends. Germline CDR1 is SGHTA and CDR2 is FQGTGA. In DNA, the CDR3 is TGTGCCAGCAGCTTAATGAGGGGTGAGCCCCAGCATTTT. Residues: CASSLMRGEPQHF.

In this sample, this clonotype turned up a few times. V usage is TRBV20-1 and J usage is TRBJ2-2; 8 nucleotides align to TRBD1. The CDR3 contains 16 residues. Germline V CDR1 and CDR2: DFQATT, SNEGSKA (reference sequence). J lost 2 bases, V lost 0 bases, and 5 bases had no gene match. Written as DNA, the CDR3 is TGCAGTGCTAGAGATTGGGACAGGATCAACACCGGGGAGCTGTTTTTT. It codes for CSARDWDRINTGELFF.

This clonotype was found many times. The V gene is TRBV29-1, the J gene TRBJ2-4, with D possibly being TRBD1 (6 bases). Germline values: CDR1 SQVTM, CDR2 ANQGSEA. V was pared by 7 bases and J by 1 base, with 11 bases between. The CDR3 covers 13 residues. The CDR3 DNA reads as TGCAGCGGCGTGACAGGCGCCAAAAACATTCAGTACTTC. It yields the protein CSGVTGAKNIQYF.

This clonotype was observed many times. The chain couples TRBV10-3 to TRBJ2-3; D possibly corresponds to TRBD1 (5 bases). The ends were cut back, 3 bases at V and 3 bases at J, with 10 bases in the middle. Germline lookup yields CDR1 ENHRY and CDR2 SYGVKD. This CDR3 has 14 residues. CDR3 nucleotide sequence: TGTGCCATCAGTGAAAATGACAGTACAGATACGCAGTATTTT. Its translation: CAISENDSTDTQYF.